The clone carrying this T cell receptor beta chain was picked up a small number of times. Its antigen is unknown. After removal of 3 bases from V and 5 bases from J, the junction contained 13 bases not matched to a gene. CDR3 size: 18 residues. Per germline, CDR1 DFQATT and CDR2 SNEGSKA (reference sequence). The data originate from a study of T cell repertoires in cytomegalovirus infection. General study points: Clonotypes of TCR beta that were HLA-C-restricted and CMV-specific dominated the ex vivo response.

TCRdb called the reads again in MiXCR, with one record for every CDR3 protein. The sample includes roughly 920,000 distinct CDR3 sequences, approximately 30% of them seen just once. This TCR was recovered from a human donor in good health (CMV status not recorded). Some clones in this sample may be carry-over from other donors' samples. Sequenced here: cultured CD8+ T cells from PBMCs, sampled from culture after CMV antigen stimulation. The V and J genes are TRBV20-1 and TRBJ2-2; 12 nucleotides line up with TRBD2. The CDR3 DNA reads TGCAGTGCTAGGGATTGGACTAGCGGGGCGACGGGGACCGGGGAGCTGTTTTTT. Amino acids: CSARDWTSGATGTGELFF.